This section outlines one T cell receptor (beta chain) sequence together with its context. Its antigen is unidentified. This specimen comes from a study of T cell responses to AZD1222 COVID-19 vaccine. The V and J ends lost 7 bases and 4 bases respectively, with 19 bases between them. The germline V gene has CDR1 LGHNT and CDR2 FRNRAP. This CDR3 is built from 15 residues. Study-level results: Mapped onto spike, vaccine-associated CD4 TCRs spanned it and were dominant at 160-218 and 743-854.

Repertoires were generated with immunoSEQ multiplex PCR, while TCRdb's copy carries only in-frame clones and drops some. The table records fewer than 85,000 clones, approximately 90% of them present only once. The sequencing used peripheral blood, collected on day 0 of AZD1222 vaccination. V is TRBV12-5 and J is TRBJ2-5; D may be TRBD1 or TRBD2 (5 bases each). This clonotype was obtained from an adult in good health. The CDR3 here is CASANTTGARETQYF. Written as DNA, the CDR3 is TGTGCTAGTGCCAATACTACCGGGGCCCGAGAGACCCAGTACTTC. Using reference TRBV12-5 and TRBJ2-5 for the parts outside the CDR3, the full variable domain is DARVTQTPRHKVTEMGQEVTMRCQPILGHNTVFWYRQTMMQGLELLAYFRNRAPLDDSGMPKDRFSAEMPDATLATLKIQPSEPRDSAVYFCASANTTGARETQYFGPGTRLLVL.